Listed below are T cell receptor beta chains from one sample, sequenced in a study of control samples from healthy donors and cancer patients. Generated by immunoSEQ multiplex PCR, the TCRdb table keeps only in-frame clones and is missing some. The repertoire has approximately 120,000 clones, around nine tenths of them found once; the top ten carry about 16%. The material sequenced was blood. These receptors were taken from a woman between 45 and 65 years old in good health. Each CDR3 is given with its conserved first and last residue. D genes are given only for firm matches. A row's size may be missing; if present it is once, few, many or a size class.

cdr3_nt cdr3_aa clone_size v_call d_call j_call
TGTGCCAGCCTACTAGCGGGGGGGTCGAATGAGCAGTTCTTC CASLLAGGSNEQFF . TRBV25-1 TRBD2 TRBJ2-1
TGCGCCAGCAGCTTGGTAGCGGGGGCTTCGCGCACAGATACGCAGTATTTT CASSLVAGASRTDTQYF . TRBV5-1 TRBD2 TRBJ2-3
TGTGCCAGCAGTGACGGGAGCTCCTATAATTCACCCCTCCACTTT CASSDGSSYNSPLHF . TRBV6-6 . TRBJ1-6
TGTGCCAGCAGACCGGGACCCGTTTACGAGCAGTACTTC CASRPGPVYEQYF once TRBV2 . TRBJ2-7
TGTGCCAGCAGTAACCCGACCGGGACAGGGGGCATTGGTGGTGAGCAGTTCTTC CASSNPTGTGGIGGEQFF . TRBV28 TRBD1 TRBJ2-1
TGTGCCAGCAGCTCTAGTGCAGGGCGGGCTGAGCAGTTCTTC CASSSSAGRAEQFF . TRBV11-2 . TRBJ2-1
TGTGCCACCGGAGGGGTAACCGGGGAGCTGTTTTTT CATGGVTGELFF . TRBV24-1 . TRBJ2-2
TGTGCCAGCAGGAATGGACCCTATGGGTACTTC CASRNGPYGYF . TRBV27 . TRBJ2-5
TGCGCCAGCAGCCAAGAGGGAAGGAAGGGTTCCTACGAGCAGTACTTC CASSQEGRKGSYEQYF . TRBV4-1 . TRBJ2-7
TGTGCCAGCAGCTCCACAGGTATGGGGAGTAATTCACCCCTCCACTTT CASSSTGMGSNSPLHF . TRBV7-9 . TRBJ1-6
TGTGCCAGCAGTTACTCGCAGGGGGGGGGTGAAAAACTGTTTTTT CASSYSQGGGEKLFF . TRBV6-5 TRBD1 TRBJ1-4
TGTGCCAGCAGTGGAAGACAGGGAAAAACCACTGAAGCTTTCTTT CASSGRQGKTTEAFF . TRBV2 TRBD1 TRBJ1-1
TGTGCCAGCAGCCAAGAAAGGGGCGGGAATCAAAAGCCATCAACTAATGAAAAACTGTTTTTT CASSQERGGNQKPSTNEKLFF . TRBV3-1/TRBV3-2 . TRBJ1-4
TGTGCCAGGACGGGGGGGGATGCAGATACGCAGTATTTT CARTGGDADTQYF . TRBV30 TRBD2 TRBJ2-3
TGTGCCAGCAGCGTAGAGAGCTCCTACAATGAGCAGTTCTTC CASSVESSYNEQFF . TRBV7-3 . TRBJ2-1
TGTGCCAGCTCCCCGGGACCGGTATACGAGCAGTACTTC CASSPGPVYEQYF . TRBV14 . TRBJ2-7
TGTGCCAGCAGTTTAGGATACACTGAAGCTTTCTTT CASSLGYTEAFF . TRBV12-3/TRBV12-4 . TRBJ1-1
TGTGCCAGCAGACCTACTAGCGGGGTTAGCACAGATACGCAGTATTTT CASRPTSGVSTDTQYF . TRBV5-6 TRBD2 TRBJ2-3
TGTGCCAGCAGCCCAGGACAGGGACACTATGGCTACACCTTC CASSPGQGHYGYTF . TRBV7-9 TRBD1 TRBJ1-2
TGTGCCAGCAGAAGCTTCCCGGACTTATACAATGAGCAGTTCTTC CASRSFPDLYNEQFF . TRBV6-5 . TRBJ2-1
TGTGCCAGCAGCTCCAATCGACTAGCGGGGGGGGCCCAAGAGACCCAGTACTTC CASSSNRLAGGAQETQYF . TRBV7-9 TRBD2 TRBJ2-5
TGTGCCATCAGTGACAGGAACACTGAAGCTTTCTTT CAISDRNTEAFF . TRBV10-3 . TRBJ1-1
TGTGCCAGCAGCGTAGCCCCGACAGGGTGGAACACTGAAGCTTTCTTT CASSVAPTGWNTEAFF . TRBV9 TRBD1 TRBJ1-1
TGCGCCAGCAGCCGCACGGACGGGAACACTGAAGCTTTCTTT CASSRTDGNTEAFF . TRBV4-1 . TRBJ1-1
TGTGCCAGCTTAAGAGCGGGGGCCTACAATGAGCAGTTCTTC CASLRAGAYNEQFF . TRBV6-5 TRBD2 TRBJ2-1
TGTGCCAGCAGCTTAACAGGAACACGACAGTTTGAGCAGTTCTTC CASSLTGTRQFEQFF . TRBV7-2 . TRBJ2-1
TGTGCCAGCAGCCCCAGGGGAGGCACCGGTGCAGATACGCAGTATTTT CASSPRGGTGADTQYF once TRBV5-4 . TRBJ2-3
TGTGCCTGGACCACCTTGAGGACTGAAGCTTTCTTT CAWTTLRTEAFF . TRBV30 . TRBJ1-1
TGTGCCAGCGGCCGATGGGGGGGAGTGATGGAGACCCAGTACTTC CASGRWGGVMETQYF . TRBV27 TRBD2 TRBJ2-5
TGTGCCACCAGCAAAGACAGGGGCGGCGAAAAACTGTTTTTT CATSKDRGGEKLFF once TRBV15 TRBD1 TRBJ1-4
TGTGCCTGGAGTGTATTTGATTTGAGCGGAAACACCATATATTTT CAWSVFDLSGNTIYF . TRBV30 . TRBJ1-3
TGTGCCAGCTCACCACCTTCGGCCAGGGGCAATCAGCCCCAGCATTTT CASSPPSARGNQPQHF few TRBV18 . TRBJ1-5
TGTGCCAGCAGTGCGAGGAGGCGGCAAAATGAAAAACTGTTTTTT CASSARRRQNEKLFF . TRBV2 . TRBJ1-4
TGTGCCACCAGTGATTTACCCGGGTCCAGTAGCAACAATGAGCAGTTCTTC CATSDLPGSSSNNEQFF once TRBV24-1 . TRBJ2-1
TGCGCCAGCAGCTCAACCGGGACTCCGAACACCGGGGAGCTGTTTTTT CASSSTGTPNTGELFF . TRBV5-1 . TRBJ2-2
TGTGCCACCTCTGCTGCAGATACGCAGTATTTT CATSAADTQYF . TRBV24-1 . TRBJ2-3
TGTGCCAGCAGCCCGGGCCAGGCCAAAAACATTCAGTACTTC CASSPGQAKNIQYF . TRBV11-3 . TRBJ2-4
TGTGCCAGCAGTTTAAATCAGCCCCAGCATTTT CASSLNQPQHF . TRBV12-3/TRBV12-4 . TRBJ1-5
TGTGCCAGCAGTGAATGGCAGAACACCGGGGAGCTGTTTTTT CASSEWQNTGELFF . TRBV25-1 . TRBJ2-2
TGTGCCAGCAGTGAAGTAGTGGGGGTGGGCTACACCTTC CASSEVVGVGYTF . TRBV6-1 . TRBJ1-2
TGTGCCAGCAGCCTGAGGACTAGCGGGGGGGCCTACGAGCAGTACTTC CASSLRTSGGAYEQYF . TRBV4-2 TRBD2 TRBJ2-7
TGTGCCACCAGCAGAGATCGCCACGATGACGTTAGAGAGACCCAGTACTTC CATSRDRHDDVRETQYF . TRBV15 . TRBJ2-5
TGTGCCAGCAGTTACGGTATTTTTCAGCCCCAGCATTTT CASSYGIFQPQHF once TRBV6-6 . TRBJ1-5